Given below is one T cell receptor (beta chain) in context. Its antigen remains unidentified. The data are from a study of T cell responses to AZD1222 COVID-19 vaccine. Study-wide results and limits: All repertoire sampling was performed exclusively after the peak T cell response. A reported finding is that nearly half of spike-specific TCRs target unmutated variant regions. Breadth and depth of Spike-specific TCRs rose after two AZD1222 doses. White British ancestry dominated among donors, who included more females, and clonal diversity was possibly underestimated.

This CDR3 is built from 11 residues. Germline V lookup: CDR1 LNHDA, CDR2 SQIVND (reference sequence). With 5 bases removed from V and 5 bases from J, the gap between germline ends came to 6 bases. TCRdb keeps only in-frame clones here, not all; method: immunoSEQ multiplex PCR. This sample has around 120,000 clones, with approximately 92% found just once. The rearrangement links TRBV19 to TRBJ2-5; D is undetermined. This sequence originates from an adult in good health. The source material was peripheral blood, sampled on day 0 of AZD1222 vaccination. CDR3 DNA sequence: TGTGCCAGTAGTGTAGGGGAGACCCAGTACTTC. Its translation is CASSVGETQYF.